These 23 T cell receptor beta chains were sequenced from one sample in a study of shared clonotypes between healthy human individuals. Clones were sequenced by immunoSEQ multiplex PCR, and TCRdb holds only the in-frame ones, with some missing. The sample yields about 490,000 clones, approximately 84% seen once. Sequences were obtained from PBMCs. These receptor sequences come from a woman aged 40-49 years in good health. Some clones in this sample may be carry-over from other donors' samples.

With respect to this clone: A far bigger clonotype differs at one base, so this is likely a read error. Other nucleotide sequences in the sample specify the same CDR3. The V and J genes are TRBV4-1 and TRBJ2-2, with 10 bases matching TRBD2. This CDR3 region has 16 residues. The germline gives CDR1 MGHRA, CDR2 YSYEKL. CDR3 in amino acids: CASSPLAGGGTGELFF. Here the CDR3 DNA reads TGCGCCAGCAGCCCTTTAGCGGGAGGAGGTACCGGGGAGCTGTTTTTC.

Turning to this clone: One end of the junction does not line up with germline, which may come from a read error. The chain has TRBV7-7 and TRBJ2-5, with 9 bases aligning to TRBD2. The germline CDR1 and CDR2 sequences are SSHAT and FNYEAQ (reference sequence). The CDR3 has 15 residues. The CDR3 bases are TGTGCTAGCAGCTTAGCGGGGGTCGGGGGGGAGACCCAGTACTTC. Amino acids: CASSLAGVGGETQYF.

This chain connects TRBV27 to TRBJ2-7, with D perhaps TRBD1 or TRBD2 (5 bases each). V lost 5 bases and J lost 0, with 17 bases in between. From germline, CDR1 is MNHEY and CDR2 SMNVEV (reference sequence). The CDR3 is made up of 16 amino acids. CDR3 nucleotides: TGTGCCAGCAGTCGCCTTCTCGAGGGGAGCTCCTACGAGCAGTACTTC. Translation gives CASSRLLEGSSYEQYF.

The gene calls are TRBV11-2 and TRBJ2-2, with 8 bases identical to TRBD2. The junction had 12 bases not matched to a gene; V was cut back by 4 bases and J by 5 bases. Per germline, CDR1 SGHAT and CDR2 FQNNGV. The CDR3 sequence is 17 residues long. The CDR3 sequence: CASSSPRPAGVTGELFF. The CDR3 nucleotides read TGTGCCAGCAGCTCCCCTCGGCCAGCGGGAGTGACCGGGGAGCTGTTTTTT.

The V and J genes are TRBV9 and TRBJ2-3; D gene unclear. The germline V gene encodes CDR1 SGDLS and CDR2 YYNGEE. CDR3 length: 13 amino acids. The V end lost 3 bases, the J end lost 1 base, and 6 bases lay between the germline ends. This CDR3 is CASSAQGTDTQYF. CDR3 nucleotides: TGTGCCAGCAGCGCTCAGGGCACAGATACGCAGTATTTT.

The J gene is TRBJ1-2, the V gene TRBV2; TRBD1 matches 8 bases. CDR1 and CDR2 from the germline V gene are SNHLY and FYNNEI. CDR3 length equals 14 residues. Trimming removed 4 bases from V and 6 bases from J; junction bases left unmatched: 7. CDR3 nucleotide sequence: TGTGCCAGCAGTGGGCTGACAGGGGCCAATGGCTACACCTTC. Translating it yields CASSGLTGANGYTF.

Notes on this clone: This likely came from a read error, as a far larger clone is one base away. The same CDR3 arises from other DNA sequences in this sample as well. The chain is built from TRBV27 and TRBJ2-2; the match to TRBD1 covers 10 bases. There are 15 residues in the CDR3. In germline, CDR1 is MNHEY, CDR2 SMNVEV (reference sequence). DNA of the CDR3: TGTGCTAGCAGGGGACAGGGGATGTGGTCCGGGGAGCTGTTTTTT. Translation: CASRGQGMWSGELFF.

CDR3 residues: CATSRDREMPYEQYF. For the CDR3, the DNA is TGTGCCACCAGCAGAGATAGAGAAATGCCCTACGAGCAGTACTTC. This sequence joins TRBV15 and TRBJ2-7; D remains ambiguous. The CDR3 is made up of 15 amino acids. The V end was cut by 0 bases, the J end by 2 bases, with 11 bases between. In germline, CDR1 is LNHNV, CDR2 YYDKDF (reference sequence).

This chain connects TRBV14 to TRBJ2-2; 11 positions agree with TRBD2. This CDR3 region has 15 residues. In germline, CDR1 is SGHDN, CDR2 FVKESK. V trimming: 0 bases; J trimming: 8 bases; junction bases outside the gene matches: 2. The DNA of the CDR3 is TGTGCCAGCAGCCAAGAACTAGCGGGAGCTGGGGAGCTGTTTTTT. Translating it yields CASSQELAGAGELFF.

This chain joins TRBV10-1 and TRBJ2-7, with TRBD1 identical over 11 bases. V lost 4 bases, J lost 7 bases, and 6 bases stayed unmatched. Germline V gene data show CDR1 as WNHNN and CDR2 as SYGVQD (reference sequence). This CDR3 comprises 14 residues. Here the CDR3 DNA reads TGCGCCAGCAGTGCCGGGACAGGGGGTCGGGAGCAGTACTTC. Its protein is CASSAGTGGREQYF.

A few counts support this clone. The CDR3 does not end in the conserved phenylalanine or tryptophan, so this is likely a read error. The limits of the CDR3 on the DNA are not certain, so only TCRdb's listed CDR3 is given. V gene TRBV30 combines with J gene TRBJ1-1; TRBD1, the D gene given by the table, was not confirmed from the DNA. The CDR3 region is 16 residues in length, termini included. Germline V gives CDR1 GTSNPN, CDR2 SVGIG (reference sequence). The CDR3 here is CAWSNSRVRPNTEALL.

The chain combines TRBV5-1 with TRBJ2-6, with no clear D. The germline V gene has CDR1 SGHRS and CDR2 YFSETQ. The CDR3 totals 15 residues. V lost 3 bases and J lost 0, with 7 bases in between. CDR3 loop: CASSSQNSGANVLTF. CDR3 nucleotides: TGCGCCAGCAGCTCACAAAACTCTGGGGCCAACGTCCTGACTTTC.

The V gene is TRBV28, the J gene TRBJ2-5, with 10 bases matching TRBD1. After removal of 8 bases from V and 5 bases from J, the junction contained 8 bases not matched to a gene. The CDR3 runs to 14 residues. Germline loops: CDR1 MDHEN, CDR2 SYDVKM. The CDR3 DNA reads as TGTGCCAGCGGACCGGGACAGGGGTGGGAGACCCAGTACTTC. Protein: CASGPGQGWETQYF.

The gene calls are TRBV7-7 and TRBJ2-2, with unresolved D. The CDR3 length is 16 residues. Germline CDR1 and CDR2: SSHAT and FNYEAQ (reference sequence). The V end was cut by 5 bases, the J end by 2 bases, with 15 bases between. Here the CDR3 reads CASSPKVGLNTGELFF. As DNA, the CDR3 is TGTGCCAGCAGCCCAAAGGTGGGCCTTAACACCGGGGAGCTGTTTTTT.

The V call is TRBV5-6, the J call TRBJ2-7; perhaps TRBD1 as D (5 bases). Per the germline V gene, CDR1 is SGHDT and CDR2 is YYEEEE. CDR3 length: 15 residues. V was pared by 4 bases and J by 0 bases, with 14 bases between. For the CDR3, the DNA is TGTGCCAGCAGCCCTAGGGGCGACAGCTCCTACGAGCAGTACTTC. Translation: CASSPRGDSSYEQYF.

V is TRBV5-6 and J is TRBJ2-2; no definite D call. The ends were cut back, 4 bases at V and 2 bases at J, with 12 bases in the middle. The CDR3 consists of 15 residues. CDR1 is SGHDT and CDR2 is YYEEEE in the germline V gene. This CDR3 reads CASSVVTRNTGELFF. Written as DNA, the CDR3 is TGTGCCAGCAGCGTCGTGACCAGAAACACCGGGGAGCTGTTTTTT.

This clone has a handful of counts. The chain employs TRBV23-1 and TRBJ2-7; D ambiguous. TRBV23-1 is sorted into the ORF group, with uncertain function. Trimming stripped 4 bases from V and 6 bases from J, with 19 bases between. The CDR3 runs to 15 residues. The CDR3 sequence is CASSLSDRGQSEQYF. In nucleotides, the CDR3 is TGCGCCAGCAGTCTCTCGGACCGAGGCCAGTCCGAGCAGTACTTC.

Notes on this clone: The likely explanation is a read error, given a far larger clone one base away. V is TRBV27 and J is TRBJ1-1; possible D gene TRBD1, 6 bases. The CDR3 has 15 amino acids. Germline assignment: CDR1 MNHEY and CDR2 SMNVEV (reference sequence). The CDR3 here is CASSLWGAGNTGAFF. In DNA form, the CDR3 reads TGTGCCAGCAGTTTATGGGGGGCAGGGAACACTGGAGCTTTCTTT.

This chain connects TRBV7-3 to TRBJ2-5, with D maybe TRBD2 (6 bases). The V end lost 5 bases, the J end lost 5 bases, and 18 bases lay between the germline ends. CDR3 length: 15 residues. The germline V gene has CDR1 SGHTA and CDR2 FQGTGA. The CDR3 nucleotides are TGTGCCAGCAGCCCCCGGGCTAGCGTGAGGGAGACCCAGTACTTC. It is translated as CASSPRASVRETQYF.

The chain combines TRBV7-9 with TRBJ2-1; D is perhaps TRBD1 or TRBD2 (5 bases each). Germline loops: CDR1 SEHNR, CDR2 FQNEAQ (reference sequence). CDR3 size: 14 residues. V was shortened by 7 bases and J by 4 bases, with 14 bases between the two germline ends. The CDR3 loop is CASNKEGSYNEQFF. CDR3 coding DNA: TGTGCCAGCAACAAAGAGGGGTCATACAATGAGCAGTTCTTC.

The chain couples TRBV7-2 to TRBJ1-2; 9 bases fit TRBD1. This CDR3 is built from 16 residues. V shed 6 bases and J 2 bases; nucleotides not matched to a gene: 10. Germline V lookup: CDR1 SGHTA, CDR2 FQGNSA. The CDR3 region is CASSPGTGLINYGYTF. The CDR3 nucleotides are TGTGCCAGCAGTCCCGGGACAGGGCTTATCAACTATGGCTACACCTTC.

The chain employs TRBV15 and TRBJ2-1; 12 bases fit TRBD2. After removal of 1 base from V and 5 bases from J, the junction contained 3 bases not matched to a gene. Germline loops: CDR1 LNHNV, CDR2 YYDKDF (reference sequence). This CDR3 has 16 amino acids. The CDR3 region is CATSRVLAGGNNEQFF. In DNA, the CDR3 is TGTGCCACCAGCAGAGTCCTAGCGGGAGGGAACAATGAGCAGTTCTTC. The full variable domain, with the rest looked up from reference TRBV15 and TRBJ2-1, is DAMVIQNPRYQVTQFGKPVTLSCSQTLNHNVMYWYQQKSSQAPKLLFHYYDKDFNNEADTPDNFQSRRPNTSFCFLDIRSPGLGDTAMYLCATSRVLAGGNNEQFFGPGTRLTVL.

This clone was observed a few times. The V call is TRBV2, the J call TRBJ2-3; the D gene is possibly TRBD2 (5 bases). V was clipped by 7 bases and J by 1 base, with 15 bases between them. The CDR3 contains 15 residues. Germline CDR1 SNHLY, CDR2 FYNNEI. The DNA of the CDR3 is TGTGCCAGCAATCGGTCCCCGAGGGGCACAGATACGCAGTATTTT. This translates into CASNRSPRGTDTQYF.